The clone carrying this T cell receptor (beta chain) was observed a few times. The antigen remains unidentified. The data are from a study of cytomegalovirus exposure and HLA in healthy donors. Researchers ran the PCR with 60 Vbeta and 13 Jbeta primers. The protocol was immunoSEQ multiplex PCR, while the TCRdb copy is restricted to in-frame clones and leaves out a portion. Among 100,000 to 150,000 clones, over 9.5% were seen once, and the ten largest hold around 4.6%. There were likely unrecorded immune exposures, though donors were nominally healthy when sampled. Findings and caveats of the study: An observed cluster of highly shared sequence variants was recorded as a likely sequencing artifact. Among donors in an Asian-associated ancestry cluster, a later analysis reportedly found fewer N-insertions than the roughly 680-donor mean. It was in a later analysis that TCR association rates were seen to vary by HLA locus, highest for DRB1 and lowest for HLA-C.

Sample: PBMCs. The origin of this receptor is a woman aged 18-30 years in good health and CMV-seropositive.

CDR3 nucleotides: TGTGCCAGCAGCACGGTCGGTACGGGAGGTAAGACCTACGAGCAGTACTTC. Its translation: CASSTVGTGGKTYEQYF. The chain links TRBV9 to TRBJ2-7; 7 bases agree with TRBD2. The CDR3 is 17 residues long. The germline gives CDR1 SGDLS, CDR2 YYNGEE. Trimming removed 4 bases from V and 2 bases from J; junction bases left unmatched: 15.